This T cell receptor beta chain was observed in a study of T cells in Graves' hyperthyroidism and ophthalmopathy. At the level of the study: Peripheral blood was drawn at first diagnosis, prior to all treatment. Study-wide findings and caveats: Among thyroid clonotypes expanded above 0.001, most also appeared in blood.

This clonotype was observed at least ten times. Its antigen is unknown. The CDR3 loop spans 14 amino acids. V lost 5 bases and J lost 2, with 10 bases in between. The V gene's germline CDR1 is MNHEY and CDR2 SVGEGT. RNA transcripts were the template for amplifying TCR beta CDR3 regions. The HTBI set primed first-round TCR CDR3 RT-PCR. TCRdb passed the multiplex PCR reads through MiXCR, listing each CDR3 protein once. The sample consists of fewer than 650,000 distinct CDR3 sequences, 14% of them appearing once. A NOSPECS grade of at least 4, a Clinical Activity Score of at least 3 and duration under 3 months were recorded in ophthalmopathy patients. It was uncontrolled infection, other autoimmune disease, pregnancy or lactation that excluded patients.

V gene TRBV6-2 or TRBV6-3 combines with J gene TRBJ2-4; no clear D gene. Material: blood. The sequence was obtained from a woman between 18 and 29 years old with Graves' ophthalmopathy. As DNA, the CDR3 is TGTGCCAGCAGTCCATGGGGTTCCAAAAACATTCAGTACTTC. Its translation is CASSPWGSKNIQYF.